This TCR beta chain was observed in a study of blood T cells in healthy people across ages (dated by TCRdb to between 2015 and 2017). About the study as a whole: In model experiments, roughly one uniquely barcoded TCR beta cDNA molecule per two T cells was captured by template switching. To avoid experimental bias, donors of different ages were randomly spread across the sequencing lanes. Using the same blood draw, the study looked at two additional independent replicas of 1 million unique cDNA reads for two donors, one aged 18 to 30 and the other aged 80 or older. Using deep sequencing normalized with unique cDNA molecular identifiers, the study measured how TCR beta repertoire diversity changes with age. The donors were split into four age groups: young (average around 17 years), middle-aged (39), aged (more than 60) and long-lived (approximately 89). The full study reports these points: Donor CMV infection status was unknown, potentially confounding age-related changes in expanded clonotypes. Compared with the aged group, more naive CD4+ T cells, fewer expanded clones and increased TCR diversity were shown by the long-lived group, suggesting age selection. As age increased, observed TCR beta diversity per million T cells dropped in a roughly linear way, and a significant reduction was already evident by age 40. The percentage of naive T cells measured by flow cytometry correlated strongly with observed TCR beta diversity. Bulk unsorted PBMC profiling prevented conclusive comparison of naive and antigen-experienced compartments. Estimates of total diversity based on one million sequenced T cells were regarded as lower bounds and as underestimates.

Receptor libraries were prepared by 5' RACE. The instrument given in TCRdb is Illumina HiSeq 2500. A second roughly 6 to 11 cycle PCR used a sample-barcoded 5' primer and a J-beta primer mix. A template-switch 5' adaptor carrying 12 random nucleotides introduced a unique molecular identifier onto each TCR beta cDNA molecule. Each sample yielded at least 3 million CDR3-containing paired-end reads. All of the RNA was converted into first-strand cDNA using the Mint cDNA synthesis kit, with a TRBC-specific oligonucleotide serving as the primer. Following uracil-DNA glycosylase treatment, all cDNA underwent a first 18-cycle PCR with the universal primers M1SS and BC2_uni_R. For the original study's pipeline: For normalization, 1 million high-quality reads, each with a distinct molecular identifier, were randomly selected from each sample. Reads sharing molecular identifiers were discarded rather than binned into consensus sequences. MiTCR, set to a Q25 quality threshold and the strictest error-elimination algorithm, was used for CDR3 identification, clonotype clustering and error correction. A nonparametric unseen species model using Euler transformation provided a lower-bound estimate of total TCR beta diversity. TCRdb cleaned the public reads at Q25 with fastp, built clones with MiXCR and kept in-frame beta chains. Identical CDR3 proteins give one entry, which carries the most common genes and DNA. TCRdb's processing, not the study's, gives the V and J calls here. In this sample the table shows about 810,000 distinct CDR3 sequences, roughly 40% of which occur a single time. The ten largest make up 10% to 15% of the sample.

The 40 or so donors, aged 6 to 90 years, were systemically healthy Caucasian individuals from Russia. Around 10 milliliters of peripheral blood were collected from each donor into EDTA-treated Vacutainer tubes. Ficoll-Paque density-gradient centrifugation was used to isolate PBMCs, with at least 6.5 million obtained per sample. Trizol reagent was used to extract total RNA from PBMCs, with at least 5.5 micrograms per sample. Naive CD45RAhigh/CD27high T cell percentages were measured by flow cytometry on a PBMC aliquot from every donor. About this clonotype: Its antigen is still unknown. The sample holds no much larger clone one base away, and base qualities are not on file.

From its cysteine to its phenylalanine, the CDR3 spans 16 amino acids. Only the CDR3 region is kept as DNA, spanning 48 bases read in frame from base 1. V gives up 0 bases and J gives up 1 base, and the segment between their germline ends measures 11 bases. CDR1 MNHNS and CDR2 SASEGT are derived from the germline V gene. The origin of this receptor is a man aged 18 to 35 in good health. Sequenced sample: blood. The rearrangement combines TRBV6-1 with TRBJ2-3; 5 matching bases give a weak D call of TRBD2. The CDR3 protein: CASSEALMRGTDTQYF. Read as DNA, the sequence is TGTGCCAGCAGTGAAGCGCTGATGAGGGGCACAGATACGCAGTATTTT.